Listed below are T cell receptor beta chains from one sample, sequenced in a study of T cells in Graves' hyperthyroidism and ophthalmopathy. Each CDR3 protein is one row after TCRdb ran MiXCR on the multiplex PCR reads. This sample has 550,000 to 700,000 distinct CDR3 sequences, with around 46% found just once. Sequencing input: peripheral blood or thyroid tissue (not recorded which). The receptors originated from an adult woman with Graves' disease, either hyperthyroidism or ophthalmopathy (not recorded which). CDR3s include the opening cysteine and the closing phenylalanine or tryptophan. Size is omitted from some rows. Given values are once, few, many or a class for expanded clones.

size,V,CDR3
-,TRBV7-9,CASSSSLEAETQYF
-,TRBV20-1,CSGRGLAGLLSYEQYF
many,TRBV7-8,CASTWSGELFF
many,TRBV28,CATGTGGYEQYF
many,TRBV4-2,CASSQGGSAGETQYF
many,TRBV14,CASSQDLTHYGYTF
-,TRBV2,CASSVGGAGNTIYF
many,TRBV12-3/TRBV12-4,CASSFSGTNYEQYF
many,TRBV4-1,CASSQDGGHIREAFF
few,TRBV10-3,CAISETDRRETQYF
-,TRBV5-1,CASSLGQGRQFF
many,TRBV20-1,CSAVDAPGTKDQPQHF
-,TRBV10-2,CASSSTGRGTEAFF
few,TRBV2,CASSDPGQGGYEQYF
-,TRBV4-1,CASSPRGISQPQHF
once,TRBV20-1,CSAPDLDTTEAFF
many,TRBV20-1,CSAKTTNEKLFF
-,TRBV5-1,CASSLVPGRSSPLHF
-,TRBV7-9,CASSYTSGSWGEQFF
-,TRBV19,CASNPQRGTYQPQHF
-,TRBV5-6,CASIYNTGELFF
-,TRBV2,CARRDVINTGELFF
many,TRBV6-5,CASKRDRGPAKLFF
many,TRBV3-1,CASSQVSGVGSPLHF
-,TRBV2,CASSGTGGRPEAFF
-,TRBV11-2,CASGTPYEQYF
-,TRBV9,CASSVGGLGTGELFF
many,TRBV4-1,CASSQGGQSNYGYTF
few,TRBV15,CATSRVTSGAQETQYF
few,TRBV7-6,CASSSLAGAVYEQYF
-,TRBV19,CASSTHRVPRANVLTF